This TCR beta chain was found in a study of blood T cell repertoires in COVID-19. Overall study: T cells, B-cell-depleted T cells, or PBMCs provided the cDNA or gDNA that served as material.

Looked up from germline, CDR1 is SGHTA and CDR2 is FQGNSA. This CDR3 has 15 residues. V shed 5 bases and J 4 bases; nucleotides not matched to a gene: 7. In the original analysis: Cell counts per sample came from amplifying reference gene primers. The repertoire was sequenced with immunoSEQ multiplex PCR; TCRdb's copy has only in-frame clones and lacks some. That table supplies the V and J calls and clone size; D and trimming were determined from the DNA. The table lists 90,000 or so clones, about 88% of them singletons. The V and J genes are TRBV7-2 and TRBJ2-1, with 8 bases matching TRBD2. The sample taken for sequencing was peripheral blood. This receptor was obtained from an elderly man with active or convalescent COVID-19. The CDR3 nucleotides read TGTGCCAGCAGCCCACTCAGCGGGAGTTACAATGAGCAGTTCTTC. It specifies CASSPLSGSYNEQFF.